Included here is one T cell receptor beta chain sequence, with context. Its antigen is unknown. This record comes from a study of vaccination effects on CD4 cells after COVID-19. Sequencing was performed with immunoSEQ multiplex PCR; in TCRdb, only in-frame clones are kept and a portion is missing. The sample has about 24,000 clones, almost 70% seen once; the top ten hold around 8.4%. Trimming took 6 bases from V and 7 from J, leaving 10 bases between them. CDR1 and CDR2 (germline): MNHEY, SMNVEV (reference sequence). The CDR3 is 13 residues long. General study results and limits: The study found marked clonal contraction of infection- and vaccine-induced clones late after vaccination.

ViraFEST expansion of antigen-specific CD4+ T cells with viral peptide pools preceded sequencing. When around nine days of culture had elapsed, CD4+ T cells were isolated. The cohort was immunized with two doses of either the BNT162b2 or mRNA-1273 vaccine. Half-medium exchanges with IL-2 medium took place on days 3 and 7. This sequence joins TRBV27 and TRBJ1-6; perhaps TRBD1 as D (5 bases). The sequencing used CD4+ T cells from PBMCs cultured with SARS-CoV-2 spike peptides, collected after COVID-19 vaccination. The TCR was taken from a human donor who received a COVID-19 vaccine. The CDR3 DNA is TGTGCCAGCAGGTGGACAACGAATTCACCCCTCCACTTT. Its translation: CASRWTTNSPLHF.